The present T cell receptor (beta chain) was sequenced within a study of T cell responses to AZD1222 COVID-19 vaccine. Study information: Researchers grouped second doses given at about 4 or about 12 weeks into one pool.

Germline V gene sequence: CDR1 GTSNPN, CDR2 SVGIG (reference sequence). The ends lost 4 bases at V and 2 bases at J; junction bases unmatched: 6. The CDR3 is made up of 14 amino acids. Data came from immunoSEQ multiplex PCR; TCRdb stores just in-frame clones and leaves some out. Among roughly 160,000 clones listed, about 88% were seen once. As regards this clone: Its specificity is unknown.

Study-wide points: Two AZD1222 doses significantly raised spike-specific TCR breadth and depth over controls. White British people made up most donors, females outnumbered males, and clonal diversity was possibly underestimated. Samples come after the peak T cell response, not at day 14.

The clonotype originates from an adult in good health. The material was peripheral blood, obtained on day 0 of AZD1222 vaccination. The rearrangement joins TRBV30 to TRBJ1-1; 8 bases line up with TRBD1. The CDR3 DNA is TGTGCCTGGAATGGACAGGGAAGCAACACTGAAGCTTTCTTT. This gives the protein CAWNGQGSNTEAFF.